This TCR beta chain comes out of a study of tumor-infiltrating lymphocytes in primary liver carcinoma. General study points: Between tumor regions, pairs overlapped more than tumor-adjacent and tumor-blood pairs did. The 250 largest clones made up significantly more of tumor than blood repertoires (p = 0.039).

As for this clonotype: Its cognate antigen is unknown. The junction and the germline gene differ at one end; a read error may be behind it.

Starting material for RNA and DNA co-extraction consisted of roughly 19-34 mg of unsorted bulk tissue. No treatment had been given to the patients, who were chronically infected with HBV. A constant-region primer served to make TCR beta cDNA from about 0.45 ug total RNA. Construction of TCR beta libraries relied on three successive nested multiplex PCR rounds employing slightly modified ARM-PCR. It was with TRBV1-TRBV30 forward primers and a C-beta reverse primer that the first two PCR rounds were run, at around 9 cycles each. TCRdb called the multiplex PCR reads again in MiXCR, with one record for every CDR3 protein. The sample lists 40,000 to 50,000 distinct CDR3 sequences, 60% to 75% seen once, with roughly 24% in the top ten. Germline-derived CDR1 and CDR2 are ENHRY and SYGVKD. The CDR3 spans 14 residues.

This receptor was taken from a man aged 40-55 years with primary liver carcinoma and hepatitis B virus infection. The chain is built from TRBV10-3 and TRBJ2-7; possibly TRBD1 for D (6 bases). The sample comprised liver tumor tissue from sampling region 3. Subset denoted: tumor region T3, left-lateral pole. CDR3 protein: CAICERAGEWEQYF. The CDR3 DNA reads as TGTGCCATCTGTGAACGGGCAGGGGAGTGGGAACAGTACTTC.